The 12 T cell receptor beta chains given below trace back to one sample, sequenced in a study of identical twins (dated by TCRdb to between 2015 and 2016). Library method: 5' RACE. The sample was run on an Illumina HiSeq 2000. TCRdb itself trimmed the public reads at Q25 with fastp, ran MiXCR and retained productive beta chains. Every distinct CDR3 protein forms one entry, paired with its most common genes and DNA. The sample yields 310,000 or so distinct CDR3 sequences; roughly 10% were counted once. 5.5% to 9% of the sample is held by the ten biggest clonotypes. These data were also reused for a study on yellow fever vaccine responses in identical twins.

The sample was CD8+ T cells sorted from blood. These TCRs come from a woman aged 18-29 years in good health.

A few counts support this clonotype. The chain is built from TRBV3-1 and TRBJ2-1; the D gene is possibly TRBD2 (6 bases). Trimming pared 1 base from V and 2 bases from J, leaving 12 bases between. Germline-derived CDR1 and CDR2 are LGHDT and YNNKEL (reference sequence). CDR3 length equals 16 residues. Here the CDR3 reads CASSQGNGGPYNEQFF. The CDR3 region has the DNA TGTGCCAGCAGCCAAGGCAACGGGGGACCCTACAATGAGCAGTTCTTC.

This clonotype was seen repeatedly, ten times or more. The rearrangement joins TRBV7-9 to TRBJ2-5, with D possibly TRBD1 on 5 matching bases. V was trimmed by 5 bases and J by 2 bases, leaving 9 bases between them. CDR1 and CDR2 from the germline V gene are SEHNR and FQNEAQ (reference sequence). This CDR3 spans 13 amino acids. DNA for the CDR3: TGTGCCAGCAGCGCAGGGATACAAGAGACCCAGTACTTC. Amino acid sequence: CASSAGIQETQYF.

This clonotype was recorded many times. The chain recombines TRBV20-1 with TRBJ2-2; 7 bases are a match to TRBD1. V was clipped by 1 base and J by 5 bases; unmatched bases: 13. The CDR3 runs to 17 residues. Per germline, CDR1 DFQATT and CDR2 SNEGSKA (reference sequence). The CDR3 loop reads CSARAADRAEVTGELFF. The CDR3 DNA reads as TGCAGTGCTAGAGCCGCTGACAGGGCGGAAGTGACCGGGGAGCTGTTTTTT.

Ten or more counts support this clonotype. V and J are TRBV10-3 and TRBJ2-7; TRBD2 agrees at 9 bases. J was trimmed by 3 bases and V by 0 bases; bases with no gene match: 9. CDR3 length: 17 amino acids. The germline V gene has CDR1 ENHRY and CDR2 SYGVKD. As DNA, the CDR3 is TGTGCCATCAGTGAGTCGGGGAAGTCGACTAGCGGCTACGAGCAGTACTTC. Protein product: CAISESGKSTSGYEQYF.

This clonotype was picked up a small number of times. CDR3 DNA sequence: TGTGCCAGCAGTTTGCGGAAGGGAGGCCCGAACACCGGGGAGCTGTTTTTT. This gives the protein CASSLRKGGPNTGELFF. The chain recombines TRBV27 with TRBJ2-2; tentative D call: TRBD2 (6 bases). Trimming pared 3 bases from V and 0 bases from J, leaving 14 bases between. Germline CDR1 reads MNHEY; CDR2 reads SMNVEV (reference sequence). The CDR3 is made up of 17 amino acids.

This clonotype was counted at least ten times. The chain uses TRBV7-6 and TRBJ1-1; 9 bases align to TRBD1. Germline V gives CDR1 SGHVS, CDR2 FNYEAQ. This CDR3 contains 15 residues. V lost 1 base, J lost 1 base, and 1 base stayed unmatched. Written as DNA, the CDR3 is TGTGCCAGCAGCTTAGAGACAGGGGGGAACACTGAAGCTTTCTTT. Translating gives CASSLETGGNTEAFF.

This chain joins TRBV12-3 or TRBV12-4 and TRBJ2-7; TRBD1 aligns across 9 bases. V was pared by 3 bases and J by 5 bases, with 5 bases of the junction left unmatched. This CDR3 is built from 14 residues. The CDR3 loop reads CASSLGTGSHEQYF. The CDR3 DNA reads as TGTGCCAGCAGTTTGGGGACAGGGTCACACGAGCAGTACTTC.

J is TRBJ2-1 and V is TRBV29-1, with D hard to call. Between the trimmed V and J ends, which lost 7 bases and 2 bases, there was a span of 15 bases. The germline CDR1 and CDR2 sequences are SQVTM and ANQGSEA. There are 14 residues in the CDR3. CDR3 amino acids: CSARRAGTYNEQFF. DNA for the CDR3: TGCAGCGCAAGAAGAGCCGGTACCTACAATGAGCAGTTCTTC.

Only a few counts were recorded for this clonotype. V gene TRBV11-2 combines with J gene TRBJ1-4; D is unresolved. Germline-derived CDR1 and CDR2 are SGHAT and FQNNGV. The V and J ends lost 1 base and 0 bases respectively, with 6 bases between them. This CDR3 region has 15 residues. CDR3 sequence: CASSLGYATNEKLFF. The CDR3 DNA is TGTGCCAGCAGCTTAGGTTATGCAACTAATGAAAAACTGTTTTTT.

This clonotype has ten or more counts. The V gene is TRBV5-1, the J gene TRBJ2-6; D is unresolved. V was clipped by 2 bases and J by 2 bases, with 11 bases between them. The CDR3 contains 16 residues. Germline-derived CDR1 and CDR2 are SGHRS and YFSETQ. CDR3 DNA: TGCGCCAGCAGCTTTTGGGATAGCACTGGGGCCAACGTCCTGACTTTC. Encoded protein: CASSFWDSTGANVLTF.

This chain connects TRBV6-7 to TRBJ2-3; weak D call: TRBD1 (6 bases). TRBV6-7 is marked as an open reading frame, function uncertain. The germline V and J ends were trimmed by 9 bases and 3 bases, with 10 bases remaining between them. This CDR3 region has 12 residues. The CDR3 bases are TGTGCCAGTCACAGGGATACAGATACGCAGTATTTT. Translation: CASHRDTDTQYF.

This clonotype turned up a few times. The CDR3 region is CSAGITSGVYEQYF. The CDR3, as DNA: TGCAGTGCTGGGATTACTAGCGGGGTATACGAGCAGTACTTC. This sequence joins TRBV20-1 and TRBJ2-7, with TRBD2 matching over 10 bases. The CDR3 runs to 14 residues. Germline V CDR1 and CDR2: DFQATT, SNEGSKA (reference sequence). Losses at the gene ends were 5 bases for V and 4 bases for J; bases not matched to a gene: 8.